Below are 23 T cell receptor beta chains sequenced from a single sample in a study of blood T cell repertoires in COVID-19. Sequencing used immunoSEQ multiplex PCR; TCRdb keeps in-frame clones, though not all of them. The sample includes some 260,000 clones, 88% of them seen just once. What was sequenced was peripheral blood. The receptors shown here come from a woman aged 25-40 years with acute or convalescent COVID-19.

The gene calls are TRBV7-9 and TRBJ2-3; 10 bases are a match to TRBD2. The CDR3 runs 15 residues. V trimming: 3 bases; J trimming: 4 bases; junction bases outside the gene matches: 4. Looked up from germline, CDR1 is SEHNR and CDR2 is FQNEAQ (reference sequence). CDR3 residues: CASSFSGRLADTQYF. The CDR3 nucleotides read TGTGCCAGCAGCTTTAGCGGGAGGCTCGCAGATACGCAGTATTTT. The full variable domain, with the rest looked up from reference TRBV7-9 and TRBJ2-3, is DTGVSQNPRHKITKRGQNVTFRCDPISEHNRLYWYRQTLGQGPEFLTYFQNEAQLEKSRLLSDRFSAERPKGSFSTLEIQRTEQGDSAMYLCASSFSGRLADTQYFGPGTRLTVL.

The genes are TRBV5-1 and TRBJ2-3; D not certain. V was trimmed by 0 bases and J by 0 bases, leaving 5 bases between them. Germline-derived CDR1 and CDR2 are SGHRS and YFSETQ. The length of the CDR3 is 14 residues. The CDR3 is CASSLEQSTDTQYF. CDR3 nucleotide sequence: TGCGCCAGCAGCTTGGAACAGAGCACAGATACGCAGTATTTT.

V usage is TRBV21-1 and J usage is TRBJ1-1. TRBV21-1 has pseudogene status. The CDR3 is 14 residues long. CDR3 residues: CASSKVREDTEAFF. CDR3 nucleotide sequence: TGTGCCAGCAGCAAAGTCCGGGAGGACACTGAAGCTTTCTTT.

The sample holds one count of this clone. The rearrangement links TRBV5-1 to TRBJ2-1; 9 nucleotides line up with TRBD2. The CDR3 sequence is 14 residues long. Germline CDR1 and CDR2: SGHRS and YFSETQ. V lost 4 bases to trimming and J lost 9 bases; unmatched junction nucleotides: 8. The CDR3 DNA reads TGCGCCAGCAGCCCAGCTAGCGGGAATCGTGAGCAGTTCTTC. It yields the protein CASSPASGNREQFF.

This chain joins TRBV19 and TRBJ1-4; D is possibly TRBD1 (5 bases). CDR3 size: 15 residues. With 7 bases removed from V and 8 bases from J, the gap between germline ends came to 20 bases. Germline CDR1 reads LNHDA; CDR2 reads SQIVND (reference sequence). The chain's CDR3 is CASTKNGRGREKLFF. The DNA for the CDR3 is TGTGCCAGTACTAAGAACGGGCGGGGCCGGGAAAAACTGTTTTTT.

The rearrangement joins TRBV9 to TRBJ1-5, with TRBD1 as a possible D gene (6 bases). Germline V gene sequence: CDR1 SGDLS, CDR2 YYNGEE. V gave up 3 bases and J gave up 3 bases, with 10 bases separating them. The CDR3 runs to 14 residues. CDR3 sequence reads: CASSGRGVNQPQHF. CDR3 nucleotide sequence: TGTGCCAGCAGCGGCAGGGGAGTCAATCAGCCCCAGCATTTT.

The chain recombines TRBV3-1 (or the pseudogene TRBV3-2) with TRBJ2-5; TRBD2 aligns across 11 bases. The V gene end was trimmed by 5 bases and the J gene end by 4 bases; junction bases not matched to a gene: 3. CDR1 LGHDT and CDR2 YNNKEL come from the germline V gene (reference sequence). CDR3 length: 14 amino acids. CDR3 coding DNA: TGTGCCAGCAGCTATCTAGCGGGAGGAGAGACCCAGTACTTC. It translates to CASSYLAGGETQYF.

This clone was recorded once. The chain joins TRBV5-1 to TRBJ2-2, with D tentatively TRBD2 (6 bases). This CDR3 is built from 15 residues. Germline CDR1 SGHRS, CDR2 YFSETQ. Trimming cost V 6 bases and J 3 bases, with 15 bases left between them. CDR3 nucleotide sequence: TGCGCCAGCAAACCTAGCGTCGTCTACACCGGGGAGCTGTTTTTT. This gives the protein CASKPSVVYTGELFF.

V is TRBV19 and J is TRBJ2-7; 12 nucleotides line up with TRBD1. J was trimmed by 7 bases and V by 10 bases; bases with no gene match: 14. This CDR3 comprises 15 residues. From germline, CDR1 is LNHDA and CDR2 SQIVND (reference sequence). In DNA, the CDR3 is TGTGCCACCGCCCCCTCGGGACAGGGGGCGATGGAGCAGTACTTC. It yields the protein CATAPSGQGAMEQYF.

The chain couples TRBV10-1 to TRBJ2-1; 10 bases map to TRBD2. This CDR3 region has 14 residues. Trimming at V came to 5 bases and at J to 10 bases, leaving 8 bases not matched to a gene. Germline lookup yields CDR1 WNHNN and CDR2 SYGVQD (reference sequence). CDR3 protein: CASSPVAGGWEQFF. The CDR3 coding sequence is TGCGCCAGCAGTCCGGTAGCGGGAGGTTGGGAGCAGTTCTTC.

The rearrangement joins TRBV6-4 to TRBJ2-1; possible D gene TRBD1, 6 bases. Looked up from germline, CDR1 is MRHNA and CDR2 is SNTAGT. V shed 4 bases and J shed 1 base, with 8 bases lying between them. This CDR3 is built from 14 residues. CDR3 amino acids: CASSVGTSYNEQFF. The CDR3 bases are TGTGCCAGCAGTGTAGGGACATCCTACAATGAGCAGTTCTTC.

The chain links TRBV19 to TRBJ2-2, with 7 bases matching TRBD1. The CDR3 runs 15 residues. Germline loops: CDR1 LNHDA, CDR2 SQIVND (reference sequence). Trimming took 4 bases from V and 3 from J; bases not matched to a gene: 5. The CDR3 DNA reads as TGTGCCAGTAGTAAAAGACAGGGACACACCGGGGAGCTGTTTTTT. It translates to CASSKRQGHTGELFF.

The chain links TRBV19 to TRBJ1-5, with D possibly TRBD1 on 5 matching bases. Trimming removed 0 bases at V and 1 base at J, with 13 bases between. Germline V gives CDR1 LNHDA, CDR2 SQIVND (reference sequence). The CDR3 runs 17 residues. CDR3 residues: CASSIDLGGPSNQPQHF. For the CDR3, the DNA is TGTGCCAGTAGTATAGATCTGGGGGGACCGAGCAATCAGCCCCAGCATTTT.

The J gene is TRBJ2-1, the V gene TRBV11-2; 7 bases match TRBD1. The trim removed 4 bases at V and 0 bases at J, leaving 3 bases unmatched. The CDR3 consists of 15 residues. Looked up from germline, CDR1 is SGHAT and CDR2 is FQNNGV. The CDR3 DNA reads as TGTGCCAGCAGCTCGTACAGGGGCTCCTACAATGAGCAGTTCTTC. Encoded protein: CASSSYRGSYNEQFF.

This chain links TRBV6-5 with TRBJ2-7, with 8 bases aligning to TRBD2. J was trimmed by 2 bases and V by 7 bases; bases with no gene match: 7. The CDR3 contains 14 residues. CDR1 is MNHEY and CDR2 is SVGAGI in the germline V gene. CDR3 bases: TGTGCCAGCAAATTAGCGGGATTACCCTACGAGCAGTACTTC. As protein: CASKLAGLPYEQYF.

The chain is built from TRBV12-3 or TRBV12-4 and TRBJ2-7; 11 nucleotides line up with TRBD1. Trimming took 8 bases from V and 3 from J; bases not matched to a gene: 0. The CDR3 sequence is 12 residues long. DNA for the CDR3: TGTGCCAGCGGGACAGGGGGCTACGAGCAGTACTTC. As protein: CASGTGGYEQYF.

This clone was observed a few times. The rearrangement joins TRBV30 to TRBJ1-1; TRBD1 agrees at 9 bases. Germline V gene lookup returns CDR1 GTSNPN and CDR2 SVGIG (reference sequence). This CDR3 has 13 amino acids. V shed 3 bases and J 1 base; nucleotides not matched to a gene: 0. The CDR3 DNA reads as TGTGCCTGGAGGGACAGGGGGAACACTGAAGCTTTCTTT. The encoded protein is CAWRDRGNTEAFF.

This clone was counted between two and nine times. The chain uses TRBV6-5 and TRBJ2-4, with 7 positions matching TRBD2. Germline CDR1 reads MNHEY; CDR2 reads SVGAGI. Trimming took 6 bases from V and 7 from J; bases not matched to a gene: 12. The CDR3 runs 15 residues. CDR3 coding DNA: TGTGCCAGCAGGCCCCCCGGACTAGGAGGGAACATTCAGTACTTC. Translated, it gives CASRPPGLGGNIQYF.

The chain recombines TRBV25-1 with TRBJ2-7; no firm D call. Deletions cut 2 bases from V and 3 bases from J, with 11 bases between. Germline V gene data show CDR1 as MGHDK and CDR2 as SYGVNS. This CDR3 has 14 amino acids. The CDR3 region is CASSEDTDVYEQYF. The CDR3 nucleotides read TGTGCCAGCAGTGAAGACACAGATGTCTACGAGCAGTACTTC.

The chain combines TRBV9 with TRBJ2-5, with TRBD2 matching 12 bases. V dropped 0 bases and J dropped 5; count of bases not matched to a gene: 8. The CDR3 extends over 17 amino acids. The germline CDR1 and CDR2 sequences are SGDLS and YYNGEE. CDR3 bases: TGTGCCAGCAGCGTAGGTGCTAGCGGGAGGGCCTTGGAGACCCAGTACTTC. Protein: CASSVGASGRALETQYF. Drawing the rest from reference TRBV9 and TRBJ2-5, the complete variable domain is DSGVTQTPKHLITATGQRVTLRCSPRSGDLSVYWYQQSLDQGLQFLIQYYNGEERAKGNILERFSAQQFPDLHSELNLSSLELGDSALYFCASSVGASGRALETQYFGPGTRLLVL.

The rearrangement links TRBV7-2 to TRBJ2-3; 10 nucleotides align to TRBD2. There are 16 residues in the CDR3. V was pared by 2 bases and J by 5 bases, with 7 bases of the junction left unmatched. The germline CDR1 and CDR2 sequences are SGHTA and FQGNSA. CDR3 nucleotide sequence: TGTGCCAGCAGCTTACGGCTAGCGGGAGTGGGAGATACGCAGTATTTT. This sequence encodes CASSLRLAGVGDTQYF.

The chain employs TRBV6-2 or TRBV6-3 and TRBJ1-5; weak D call: TRBD1 (6 bases). The V gene lost 5 bases and the J gene lost 4 bases, with 12 bases spanning the gap. CDR1 and CDR2 from the germline V gene are MNHEY and SVGEGT. The CDR3 runs to 14 residues. The CDR3 coding sequence is TGTGCCAGCAGTCCCGACAGGCGGAATCAGCCCCAGCATTTT. It specifies CASSPDRRNQPQHF.

This chain uses TRBV19 with TRBJ2-1, with D perhaps TRBD2 (5 bases). The germline CDR1 and CDR2 sequences are LNHDA and SQIVND (reference sequence). Trimming shortened V by 2 bases and J by 5 bases, and 13 bases separated the two germline ends. CDR3 length: 15 residues. The CDR3 DNA follows: TGTGCCAGTAGTATAACTAGTGCTAATGACAATGAGCAGTTCTTC. Translated: CASSITSANDNEQFF.